This section outlines one T cell receptor beta chain sequence together with its context. Produced via immunoSEQ multiplex PCR; TCRdb's table is partial and in-frame only. The table includes 250,000 to 300,000 clones, about 90% detected once. V was pared by 3 bases and J by 5 bases, with 7 bases between. Germline V CDR1 and CDR2: MNHNS, SASEGT. This CDR3 is built from 12 residues. The data are from a study of blood T cell repertoires in COVID-19. This chain uses TRBV6-1 with TRBJ1-2, with TRBD1 as a possible D gene (6 bases). The receptor was isolated from a woman between 50 and 59 years old who had recovered from COVID-19. Sequencing used peripheral blood. CDR3: CASSDTGYGYTF. CDR3 nucleotide sequence: TGTGCCAGCAGTGATACAGGGTATGGCTACACCTTC.